The present TCR beta chain was sequenced within a study of identical twins (dated by TCRdb to about 2016). Study-wide context: To test whether fetal clonotypes persist, the study used deep sequencing on TCR alpha and beta repertoires from monozygotic twins, unrelated adults of various ages, and cord blood. To rule out contamination, replicate twin experiments were performed at different times with different library preparation protocols.

Library preparation employed 5' RACE. Instrument used: Illumina HiSeq 2000. A universal primer binding site was introduced by template switching, and a unique molecular identifier was present in the final cDNA, enabling accurate counting of TCR cDNA molecules. Specific primers in the conserved constant-segment region were used to synthesize first-strand cDNA for TCR alpha and beta chains. To control for contamination, each cDNA library was double barcoded with a SMART-Mk sample barcode plus Illumina barcodes. TruSeq adapter sequences, together with Illumina sample barcodes, were added in two successive PCR steps. The Illumina HiSeq platform was used with custom primers to sequence TCR alpha and beta cDNA libraries. In the source study's methods: Unique molecular identifiers were extracted from raw reads with MiGEC, and CDR3 positions were determined with MiXCR. Recombination models were inferred per individual with the repgenHMM and IGoR tools using an EM algorithm. Shared clonotype analysis was performed with the tcR package in R, normalizing sharing by the product of cloneset sizes. To study raw recombination free of thymic and clonal selection effects, out-of-frame nonproductive sequences were analyzed. TCRdb's own reprocessing of the public reads used fastp at Q25 and MiXCR and kept productive beta chains. Under each unique CDR3 protein, matching rows form one entry showing the most common genes and DNA. The V and J calls, along with clone size, are taken from TCRdb and not from the paper's own processing. This sample is represented by some 660,000 distinct CDR3 sequences; 8% to 9% of them were singletons. Of the sample, around 0.95% falls within the top ten clones.

On this clonotype itself: No antigen is known for it. No base-level quality is on record; no much larger clone is a single base apart.

The paper as a whole reports these results and caveats: Zero-insertion analyses could be partly confounded by invariant T cells such as MAIT and iNKT, though diverse VJ usage argued against such confounding for most clonotypes. Because the same donors could not be followed over many years, conclusions were based on cross-sectional statistical analysis. Abundant cord blood beta clonotypes carried fewer insertions; young adult naive repertoires showed a weaker similar trend, while memory repertoires showed none. Recombination models systematically underestimated out-of-frame TCR alpha sharing in monozygotic twins but agreed with sharing between unrelated individuals. Excess twin sharing in beta out-of-frame sequences was weaker because fewer shared sequences lowered the signal-to-noise ratio. Compared with coincidental sharing between unrelated individuals, an excess of low generation-probability sequences was observed among out-of-frame TCR alpha sequences shared between twins.

Every donor in the study was a healthy Caucasian. The twin cohort comprised three pairs of female monozygotic twins, all aged about 18 to 29 years. The RNA used for TCR libraries was isolated from peripheral blood mononuclear cells. Another study also made use of these data, one on yellow fever vaccine responses in identical twins. As the second paper documents: The authors reported that the T cell response to vaccination in identical twins appeared partly convergent and partly personalized. The study precisely tracked vaccine-responding T cell clones in identical twins.

The TCR sequence derives from a young woman in good health. The source material was PBMCs.

This receptor has the CDR3 CASSVTGLAGGQETQYF. The DNA sequence reads TGTGCCAGCAGCGTAACGGGACTAGCGGGGGGTCAAGAGACCCAGTACTTC. The chain links TRBV9 with TRBJ2-5; 15 central nucleotides agree with TRBD2. V is cut back by 1 base and J by 2 bases, with 3 bases in the junction unmatched. In the germline V gene, CDR1 corresponds to SGDLS and CDR2 to YYNGEE. The CDR3, cysteine through phenylalanine, is 17 amino acids long. CDR3 DNA is the only sequence kept; it has 51 bases, read in frame from the first base.